The clone carrying this T cell receptor beta chain was counted only a few times. Its antigen is still unknown. Generated by immunoSEQ multiplex PCR, the TCRdb table keeps only in-frame clones and is missing some. Among approximately 26,000 clones, roughly 90% were seen once, and the ten largest hold about 1.1%. The V gene lost 5 bases and the J gene lost 7 bases, with 20 bases spanning the gap. Germline CDR1 is SSHAT and CDR2 is FNYEAQ (reference sequence). This CDR3 contains 15 residues. Sorted regulatory T cells were CD4-positive, CD25-high and CD127-low or negative. Healthy unrelated donors supplied the control samples. This sample is drawn from a study of B cell selection in AIRE deficiency. General observations from the study: Tconv and Treg cells from AIRE-deficient patients resembled healthy donors in TCRBV usage, CDR3 length and diversity. Only TCRbeta was sequenced; approximately 37% of shared healthy Treg sequences appeared in Tconv.

This TCR derives from a human donor in good health. The material sequenced was CD4+CD25+ Tregs sorted from PBMCs. This chain joins TRBV7-7 and TRBJ2-5, with TRBD1 as a possible D gene (6 bases). The chain's CDR3 is CASSRGQTLRGTQYF. The CDR3 region has the DNA TGTGCCAGCAGCCGCGGACAGACCTTACGGGGGACCCAGTACTTC.